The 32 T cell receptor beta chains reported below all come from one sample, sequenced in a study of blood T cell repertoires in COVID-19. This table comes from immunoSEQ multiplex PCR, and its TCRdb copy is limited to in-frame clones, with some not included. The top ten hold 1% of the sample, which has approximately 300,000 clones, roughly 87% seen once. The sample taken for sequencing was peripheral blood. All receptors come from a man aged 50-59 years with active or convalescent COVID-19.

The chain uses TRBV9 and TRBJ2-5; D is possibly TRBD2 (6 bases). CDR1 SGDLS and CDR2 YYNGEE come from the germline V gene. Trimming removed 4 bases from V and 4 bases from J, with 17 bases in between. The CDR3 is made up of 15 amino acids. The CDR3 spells CASSLGLSYRETQYF. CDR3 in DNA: TGTGCCAGCAGCTTGGGACTTTCATACCGAGAGACCCAGTACTTC. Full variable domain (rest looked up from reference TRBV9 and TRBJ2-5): DSGVTQTPKHLITATGQRVTLRCSPRSGDLSVYWYQQSLDQGLQFLIQYYNGEERAKGNILERFSAQQFPDLHSELNLSSLELGDSALYFCASSLGLSYRETQYFGPGTRLLVL.

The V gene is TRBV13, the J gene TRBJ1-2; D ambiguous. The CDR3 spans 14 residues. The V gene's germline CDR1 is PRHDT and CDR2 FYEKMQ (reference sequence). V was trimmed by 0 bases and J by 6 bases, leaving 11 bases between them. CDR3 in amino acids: CASSLGTLLHGYTF. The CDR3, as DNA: TGTGCCAGCAGCTTAGGGACACTTTTACATGGCTACACCTTC.

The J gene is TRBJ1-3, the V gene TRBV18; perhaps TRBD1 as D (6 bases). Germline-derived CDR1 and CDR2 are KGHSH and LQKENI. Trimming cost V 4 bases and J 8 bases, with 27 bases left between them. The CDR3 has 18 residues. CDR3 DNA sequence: TGTGCCAGCTCACGCAATCCACCCGGGACAATAAAGAGGGACACCATATATTTT. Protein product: CASSRNPPGTIKRDTIYF.

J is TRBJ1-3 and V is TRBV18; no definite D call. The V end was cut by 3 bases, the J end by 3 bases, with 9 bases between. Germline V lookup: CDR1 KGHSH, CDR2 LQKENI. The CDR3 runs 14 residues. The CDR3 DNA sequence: TGTGCCAGCTCACCTCTAGTAGATGGAAACACCATATATTTT. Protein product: CASSPLVDGNTIYF.

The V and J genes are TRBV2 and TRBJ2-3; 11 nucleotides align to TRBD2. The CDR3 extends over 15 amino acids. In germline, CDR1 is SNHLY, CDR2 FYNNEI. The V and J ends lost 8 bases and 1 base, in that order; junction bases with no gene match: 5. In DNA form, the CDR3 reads TGTGCCAGCTCTGGGACTAGCGGAGGCACAGATACGCAGTATTTT. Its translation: CASSGTSGGTDTQYF. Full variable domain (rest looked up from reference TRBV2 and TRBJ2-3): EPEVTQTPSHQVTQMGQEVILRCVPISNHLYFYWYRQILGQKVEFLVSFYNNEISEKSEIFDDQFSVERPDGSNFTLKIRSTKLEDSAMYFCASSGTSGGTDTQYFGPGTRLTVL.

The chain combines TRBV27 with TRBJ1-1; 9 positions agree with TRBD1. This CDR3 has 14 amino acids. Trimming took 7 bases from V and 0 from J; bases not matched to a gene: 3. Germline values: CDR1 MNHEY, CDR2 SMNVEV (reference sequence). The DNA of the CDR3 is TGTGCCAGCAAAAACAGGGGGCTGAACACTGAAGCTTTCTTT. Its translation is CASKNRGLNTEAFF.

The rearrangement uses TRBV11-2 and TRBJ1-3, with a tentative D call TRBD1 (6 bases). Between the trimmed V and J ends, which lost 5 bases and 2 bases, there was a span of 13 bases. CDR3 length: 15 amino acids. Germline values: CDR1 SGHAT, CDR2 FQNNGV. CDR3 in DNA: TGTGCCAGCAGCGAACAGGGTCTCCCTGGAAACACCATATATTTT. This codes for CASSEQGLPGNTIYF.

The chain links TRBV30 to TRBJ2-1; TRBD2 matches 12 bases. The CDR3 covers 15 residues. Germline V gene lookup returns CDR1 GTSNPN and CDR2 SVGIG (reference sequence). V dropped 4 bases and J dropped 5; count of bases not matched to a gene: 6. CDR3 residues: CAWNTGLAGNNEQFF. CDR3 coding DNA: TGTGCCTGGAATACAGGACTAGCGGGAAACAATGAGCAGTTCTTC.

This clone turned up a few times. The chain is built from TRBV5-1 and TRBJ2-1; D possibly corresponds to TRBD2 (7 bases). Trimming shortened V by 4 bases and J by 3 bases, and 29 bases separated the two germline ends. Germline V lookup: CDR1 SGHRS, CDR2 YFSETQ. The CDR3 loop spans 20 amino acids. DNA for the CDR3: TGCGCCAGCAGCGTAGGGGGTGCACTAGCGACCCAAGTGGTCTACAATGAGCAGTTCTTC. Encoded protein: CASSVGGALATQVVYNEQFF.

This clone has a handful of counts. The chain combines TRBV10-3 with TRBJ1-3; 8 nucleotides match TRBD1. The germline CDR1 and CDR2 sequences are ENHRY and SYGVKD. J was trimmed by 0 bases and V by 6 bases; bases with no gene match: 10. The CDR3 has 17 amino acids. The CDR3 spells CAIRGQGLSYSGNTIYF. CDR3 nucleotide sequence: TGTGCCATCAGAGGACAGGGTTTGAGTTACTCTGGAAACACCATATATTTT.

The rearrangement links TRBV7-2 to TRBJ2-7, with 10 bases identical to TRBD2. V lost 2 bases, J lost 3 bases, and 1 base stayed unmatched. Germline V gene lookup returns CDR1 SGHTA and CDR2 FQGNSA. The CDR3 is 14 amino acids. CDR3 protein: CASSLSGGVYEQYF. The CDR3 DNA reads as TGTGCCAGCAGCTTAAGCGGGGGGGTCTACGAGCAGTACTTC.

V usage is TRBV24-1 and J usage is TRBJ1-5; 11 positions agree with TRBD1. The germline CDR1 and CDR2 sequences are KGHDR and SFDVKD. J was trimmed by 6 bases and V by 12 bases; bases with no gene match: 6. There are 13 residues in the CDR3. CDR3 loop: CACGQGAGQPQHF. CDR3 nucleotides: TGTGCCTGCGGACAGGGGGCTGGTCAGCCCCAGCATTTT.

CDR3 in amino acids: CASSQGSAGHYGYTF. CDR3 sequence (DNA): TGTGCCAGCAGCCAAGGATCGGCAGGCCACTATGGCTACACCTTC. V is TRBV3-1 (or the pseudogene TRBV3-2) and J is TRBJ1-2; no clear D gene. The CDR3 consists of 15 residues. Trimming cost V 1 base and J 3 bases, with 12 bases left between them. Germline CDR1 LGHDT, CDR2 YNNKEL (reference sequence).

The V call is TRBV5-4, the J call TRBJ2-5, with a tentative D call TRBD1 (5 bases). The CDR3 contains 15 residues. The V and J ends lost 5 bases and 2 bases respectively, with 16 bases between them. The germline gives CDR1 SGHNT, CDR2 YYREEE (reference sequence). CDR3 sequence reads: CASRLQGNQQETQYF. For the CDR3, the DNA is TGTGCCAGCAGACTTCAGGGAAATCAACAAGAGACCCAGTACTTC.

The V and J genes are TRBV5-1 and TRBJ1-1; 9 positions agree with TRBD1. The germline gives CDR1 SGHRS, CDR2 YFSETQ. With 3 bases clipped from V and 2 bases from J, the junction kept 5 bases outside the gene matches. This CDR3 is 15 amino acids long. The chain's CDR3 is CASSSLTGGNTEAFF. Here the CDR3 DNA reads TGCGCCAGCAGCTCCCTGACAGGGGGAAACACTGAAGCTTTCTTT.

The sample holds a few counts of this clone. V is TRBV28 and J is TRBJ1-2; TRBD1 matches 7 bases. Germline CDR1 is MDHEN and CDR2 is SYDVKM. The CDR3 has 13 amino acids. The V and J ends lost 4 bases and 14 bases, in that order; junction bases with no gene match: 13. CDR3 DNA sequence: TGTGCCAGCAGTTACCCCCGACAGGGTGGGGAAACCTTC. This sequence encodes CASSYPRQGGETF.

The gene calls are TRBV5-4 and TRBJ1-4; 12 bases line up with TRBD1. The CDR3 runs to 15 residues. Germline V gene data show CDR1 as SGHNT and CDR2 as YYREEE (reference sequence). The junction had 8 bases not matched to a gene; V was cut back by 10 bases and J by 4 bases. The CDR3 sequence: CAAGGQGADNEKLFF. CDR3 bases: TGTGCCGCCGGGGGACAGGGGGCCGATAATGAAAAACTGTTTTTT.

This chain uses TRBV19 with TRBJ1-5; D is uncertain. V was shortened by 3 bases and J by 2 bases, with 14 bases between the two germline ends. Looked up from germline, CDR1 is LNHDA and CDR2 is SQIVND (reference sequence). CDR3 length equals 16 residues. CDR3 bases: TGTGCCAGTAGTATGATTCCTCCGCCGGGCAATCAGCCCCAGCATTTT. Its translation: CASSMIPPPGNQPQHF.

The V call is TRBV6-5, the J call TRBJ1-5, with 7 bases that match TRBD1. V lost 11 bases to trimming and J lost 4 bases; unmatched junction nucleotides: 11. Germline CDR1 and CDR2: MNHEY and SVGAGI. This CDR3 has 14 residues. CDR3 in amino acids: CALTIGTENQPQHF. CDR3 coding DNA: TGTGCCCTGACTATTGGGACAGAAAATCAGCCCCAGCATTTT.

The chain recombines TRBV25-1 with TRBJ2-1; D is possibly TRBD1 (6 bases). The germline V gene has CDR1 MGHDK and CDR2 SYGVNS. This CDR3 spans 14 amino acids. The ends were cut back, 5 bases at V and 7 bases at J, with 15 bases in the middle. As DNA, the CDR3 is TGTGCCAGCAGTACAACAAGGGGGATGAATGAGCAGTTCTTC. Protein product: CASSTTRGMNEQFF.

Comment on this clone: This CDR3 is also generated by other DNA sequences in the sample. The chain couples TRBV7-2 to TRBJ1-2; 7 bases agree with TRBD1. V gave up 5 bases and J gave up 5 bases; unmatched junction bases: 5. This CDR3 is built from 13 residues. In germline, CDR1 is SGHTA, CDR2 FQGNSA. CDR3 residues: CASSPTGIYGYTF. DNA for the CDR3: TGTGCCAGCAGCCCGACAGGGATATATGGCTACACCTTC.

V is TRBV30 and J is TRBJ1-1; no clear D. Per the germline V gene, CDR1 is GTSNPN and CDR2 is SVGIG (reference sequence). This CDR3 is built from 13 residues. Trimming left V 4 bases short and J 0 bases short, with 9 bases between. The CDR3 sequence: CAWTPILNTEAFF. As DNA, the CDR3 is TGTGCCTGGACCCCAATTCTGAACACTGAAGCTTTCTTT.

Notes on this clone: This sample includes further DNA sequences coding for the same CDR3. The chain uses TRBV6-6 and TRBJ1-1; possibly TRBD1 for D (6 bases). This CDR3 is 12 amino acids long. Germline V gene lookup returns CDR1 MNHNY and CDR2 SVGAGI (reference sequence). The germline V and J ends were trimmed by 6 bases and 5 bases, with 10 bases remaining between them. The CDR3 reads CASSSRGTEAFF. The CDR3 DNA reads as TGTGCCAGCAGCTCCAGGGGAACTGAAGCTTTCTTT.

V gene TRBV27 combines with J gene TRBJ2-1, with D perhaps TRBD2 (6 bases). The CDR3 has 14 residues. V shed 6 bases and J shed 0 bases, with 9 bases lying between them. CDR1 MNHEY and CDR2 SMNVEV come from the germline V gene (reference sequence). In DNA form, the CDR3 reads TGTGCCAGCAGAGGGGACTTCTCCTACAATGAGCAGTTCTTC. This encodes CASRGDFSYNEQFF.

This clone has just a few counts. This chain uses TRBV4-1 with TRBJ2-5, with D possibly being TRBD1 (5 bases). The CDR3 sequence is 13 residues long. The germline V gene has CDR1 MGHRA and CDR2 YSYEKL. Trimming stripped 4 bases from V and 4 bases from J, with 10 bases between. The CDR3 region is CASSRLRGETQYF. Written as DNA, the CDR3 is TGCGCCAGCAGCCGCCTTAGGGGAGAGACCCAGTACTTC.

The CDR3 DNA follows: TGTGCCAGCTCACCACTCGGACAGGGGTGGGAAAAACTGTTTTTT. This sequence encodes CASSPLGQGWEKLFF. V gene TRBV18 combines with J gene TRBJ1-4, with 9 nucleotides matching TRBD1. Germline V gene sequence: CDR1 KGHSH, CDR2 LQKENI. There are 15 residues in the CDR3. Losses at the gene ends were 1 base for V and 8 bases for J; bases not matched to a gene: 5.

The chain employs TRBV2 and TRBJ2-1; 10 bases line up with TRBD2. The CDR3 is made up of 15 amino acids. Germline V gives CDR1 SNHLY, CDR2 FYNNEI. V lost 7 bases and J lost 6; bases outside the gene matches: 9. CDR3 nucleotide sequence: TGTGCCAGCACTGGAGCGGGAGGGCCAGGCAATGAGCAGTTCTTC. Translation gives CASTGAGGPGNEQFF.

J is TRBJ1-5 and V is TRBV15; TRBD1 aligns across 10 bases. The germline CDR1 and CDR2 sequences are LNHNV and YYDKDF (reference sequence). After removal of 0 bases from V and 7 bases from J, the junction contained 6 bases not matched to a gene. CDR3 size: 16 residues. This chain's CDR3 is CATSRDLTGGGQPQHF. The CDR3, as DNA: TGTGCCACCAGCAGAGATCTGACAGGGGGCGGACAGCCCCAGCATTTT.

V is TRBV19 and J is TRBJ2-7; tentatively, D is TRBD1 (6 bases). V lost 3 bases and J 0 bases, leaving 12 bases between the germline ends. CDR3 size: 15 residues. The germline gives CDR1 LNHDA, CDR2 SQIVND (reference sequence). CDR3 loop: CASSISGTLSYEQYF. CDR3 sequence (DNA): TGTGCCAGTAGTATCTCCGGGACACTCTCCTACGAGCAGTACTTC.

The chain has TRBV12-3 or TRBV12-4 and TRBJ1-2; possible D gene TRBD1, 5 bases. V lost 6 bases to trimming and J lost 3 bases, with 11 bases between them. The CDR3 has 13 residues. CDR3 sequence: CASSQTEDYGYTF. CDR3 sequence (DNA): TGTGCCAGCAGCCAGACAGAGGACTATGGCTACACCTTC.

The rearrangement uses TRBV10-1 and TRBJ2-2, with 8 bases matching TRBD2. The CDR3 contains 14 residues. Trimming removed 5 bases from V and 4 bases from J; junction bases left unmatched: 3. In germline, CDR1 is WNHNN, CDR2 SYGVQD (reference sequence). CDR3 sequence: CASSTGTSTGELFF. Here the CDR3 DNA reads TGCGCCAGCAGTACCGGGACTAGCACCGGGGAGCTGTTTTTT.

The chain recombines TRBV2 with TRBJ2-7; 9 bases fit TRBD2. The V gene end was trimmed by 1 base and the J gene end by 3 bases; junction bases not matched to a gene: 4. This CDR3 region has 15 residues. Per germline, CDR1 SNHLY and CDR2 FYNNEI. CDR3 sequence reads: CASSEGGGRVYEQYF. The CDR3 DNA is TGTGCCAGCAGTGAAGGGGGCGGGAGGGTCTACGAGCAGTACTTC.